The rows below give T cell receptor beta chains drawn from one sample of a study of T cells in Graves' hyperthyroidism and ophthalmopathy. TCRdb reprocessed the multiplex PCR reads via MiXCR and lists one record per CDR3 protein. The data contain roughly 200,000 distinct CDR3 sequences, about 17% of them singletons. Sequenced sample: blood. The source is a man between 40 and 49 years old with Graves' hyperthyroidism. CDR3s leave out the opening cysteine and the closing phenylalanine or tryptophan. Fields, in order: J gene, V gene, CDR3 length, clone size, CDR3 protein. Where a row states a size, it is once, few, many or the class of an expanded clone; other rows omit it.

>TRBJ2-4|TRBV20-1|12|many
SARGGQSANIQY
>TRBJ2-7|TRBV18|12|many
ASSPPEQVYEQY
>TRBJ1-2|TRBV7-2|11|many
ASSSDRVRSYT
>TRBJ2-1|TRBV19|13|few
ASSTRQGDINEQF
>TRBJ2-1|TRBV4-3|14|many
ASSQEGTTTDNEQF
>TRBJ2-2|TRBV7-3|13|many
ASIPGQANTGELF
>TRBJ2-5|TRBV7-3|13|many
ASSLALAGRETQY
>TRBJ2-2|TRBV5-1|16|-
ASNRQGIARSNTGELS
>TRBJ2-7|TRBV6-1|9|-
AGDRDYEQY
>TRBJ2-5|TRBV5-4|12|-
ASSFGSLQETQY
>TRBJ1-3|TRBV5-1|13|-
ASSQGRLGTNTIY
>TRBJ1-1|TRBV11-2|12|many
ASSLERGGTEAF
>TRBJ1-2|TRBV7-9|10|-
ASSSDPYGYT
>TRBJ1-5|TRBV7-2|11|many
ASSYVGDQPQH
>TRBJ2-7|TRBV5-1|11|many
ASSEDRPYEQY
>TRBJ2-2|TRBV5-1|14|many
ASSLGLGQYTGELF
>TRBJ2-2|TRBV20-1|15|-
SASFLAGDLQGGELF
>TRBJ2-3|TRBV6-2/TRBV6-3|13|-
ASSYGLPSVDTQY
>TRBJ2-7|TRBV30|12|many
AWSGGTSVHEQY
>TRBJ2-2|TRBV7-3|11|-
ASSRTSTGELF
>TRBJ1-4|TRBV25-1|11|few
ASWDRGNEKLF
>TRBJ2-2|TRBV5-1|14|many
ASSFDRGMTTGELF
>TRBJ2-2|TRBV30|11|many
ACRRLDTGELF
>TRBJ2-1|TRBV20-1|12|-
SASRDRTYNEQF
>TRBJ2-2|TRBV2|11|many
ASSEDHTGELF
>TRBJ2-3|TRBV9|16|-
ASSPLRGTSGGTDTQY
>TRBJ2-2|TRBV11-2|13|few
ASSLEGLVSGELF
>TRBJ1-4|TRBV20-1|11|many
SARDRTNEKLF
>TRBJ2-2|TRBV27|14|many
ASSYGTGKYTGELF
>TRBJ2-1|TRBV5-1|10|many
ASSYGTGGRF
>TRBJ2-6|TRBV19|13|-
ASRAGGSGANVLT
>TRBJ1-5|TRBV10-3|13|few
ASGGQENSNQPQH
>TRBJ1-1|TRBV7-9|12|few
ASSLDSGSTEAF
>TRBJ2-5|TRBV7-3|12|many
ASSLLQGSETQY
>TRBJ1-6|TRBV2|17|many
ASSDAQGFRASYNSPLH
>TRBJ2-3|TRBV9|15|few
ASSVFLAGDSTDTQY
>TRBJ1-1|TRBV7-3|11|few
ASSLWGSTEAF
>TRBJ1-6|TRBV2|15|many
ASSQGQGSSYNSPLH
>TRBJ2-1|TRBV5-1|15|many
ASSLRGGSAGGDEQF
>TRBJ2-1|TRBV5-1|13|many
ASRDLETLNNEQF
>TRBJ2-3|TRBV7-9|12|many
ASSLESGKDTQY
>TRBJ2-5|TRBV12-3/TRBV12-4|13|many
ASSLGHGGGETQY
>TRBJ2-7|TRBV7-9|15|many
ASSPRTGGAGTYEQY
>TRBJ2-7|TRBV20-1|12|many
SASRQGGAYEQY
>TRBJ1-1|TRBV19|12|once
ASSMTGVLGQAF
>TRBJ2-2|TRBV7-7|13|few
ASSLGLTTPGELF
>TRBJ1-2|TRBV9|13|-
ASSPTGQSFYGYT
>TRBJ2-1|TRBV28|15|-
ASSLGGGALSYNEQF
>TRBJ1-2|TRBV28|12|many
ASRARTGIYGYT
>TRBJ1-2|TRBV3-1|11|many
ASSHQQGFGYT
>TRBJ2-2|TRBV5-1|14|many
ASSPRGGPNTGELF
>TRBJ2-3|TRBV7-9|12|many
ASSLFSGTDTQY
>TRBJ2-7|TRBV12-3/TRBV12-4|13|many
ASRPRTGGSYEQY
>TRBJ2-2|TRBV6-5|13|few
ASSFGGALRGELF
>TRBJ1-5|TRBV20-1|14|many
SAREQGEGLWQPQH
>TRBJ1-1|TRBV12-3/TRBV12-4|14|many
ASSLTTFPPHTEAF
>TRBJ1-2|TRBV15|11|many
ATSRASGYGYT
>TRBJ2-1|TRBV15|12|few
ATSRGGLGNEQF
>TRBJ2-5|TRBV28|10|-
ASQGQRETQY
>TRBJ1-6|TRBV30|12|many
AWSTGDRGSPLH